These 25 T cell receptor beta chains were all obtained from the same sample, sequenced in a study of T cell responses to AZD1222 COVID-19 vaccine. Assay used: immunoSEQ multiplex PCR; TCRdb lists only in-frame clones, some missing. The table shows more than 65,000 clones, with 80% to 90% occurring only once. Sequencing was performed on peripheral blood, taken 28 days after the second AZD1222 dose. The receptors originated from an adult who received the AZD1222 COVID-19 vaccine.

This rearrangement joins TRBV18 to TRBJ1-1, with D unclear. Between the trimmed V and J ends, which lost 0 bases and 1 base, there was a span of 9 bases. Germline V gene data show CDR1 as KGHSH and CDR2 as LQKENI. This CDR3 is 15 amino acids long. This CDR3 reads CASSPPTGSNTEAFF. CDR3 in DNA: TGTGCCAGCTCACCACCCACGGGATCGAACACTGAAGCTTTCTTT.

The chain has TRBV6-1 and TRBJ1-5; 10 bases agree with TRBD1. The CDR3 totals 15 residues. CDR1 is MNHNS, CDR2 SASEGT, per germline. V shed 3 bases, J shed 6 bases, and the junction held 5 bases outside the gene matches. CDR3: CASSDGQGVGQPQHF. The CDR3 DNA reads as TGTGCCAGCAGTGACGGACAGGGGGTCGGTCAGCCCCAGCATTTT.

This clone showed up just once. The chain couples TRBV28 to TRBJ1-2; no definite D call. Germline V gene sequence: CDR1 MDHEN, CDR2 SYDVKM. The CDR3 totals 13 residues. Trimming removed 11 bases from V and 4 bases from J, with 17 bases in between. CDR3 nucleotide sequence: TGTGCCGTATACTTCCCTGGGATCTATGGCTACACCTTC. This sequence encodes CAVYFPGIYGYTF.

This CDR3 is CASTDRSGANQPQHF. The CDR3 nucleotides read TGTGCCAGCACCGACAGGTCCGGTGCCAATCAGCCCCAGCATTTT. J is TRBJ1-5 and V is TRBV27; TRBD1 is a possible D gene (6 bases). Germline V gene data show CDR1 as MNHEY and CDR2 as SMNVEV (reference sequence). V lost 7 bases and J lost 3, with 16 bases in between. The CDR3 is 15 amino acids.

The table lists this clone with a count of one. The chain has TRBV10-3 and TRBJ2-3; TRBD2 agrees at 7 bases. The CDR3 sequence is 15 residues long. Unmatched junction bases numbered 5, after V lost 3 bases and J lost 2 bases. CDR1 and CDR2 from the germline V gene are ENHRY and SYGVKD. The CDR3 spells CAISEPSGITDTQYF. The CDR3 DNA follows: TGTGCCATCAGTGAACCAAGCGGGATCACAGATACGCAGTATTTT.

This chain joins TRBV18 and TRBJ1-5, with D tentatively TRBD1 (5 bases). Trimming took 3 bases from V and 6 from J, leaving 15 bases between them. Germline V CDR1 and CDR2: KGHSH, LQKENI. The CDR3 length is 15 residues. CDR3 DNA: TGTGCCAGCTCACCGACTGGGGGGAATCGTCAGCCCCAGCATTTT. Encoded protein: CASSPTGGNRQPQHF.

Concerning this clone: Other DNA sequences of this sample code for an identical CDR3. This sequence joins TRBV3-1 (or the pseudogene TRBV3-2) and TRBJ1-5; D is ambiguous. The CDR3 runs 13 residues. V lost 0 bases and J lost 5, with 5 bases in between. Germline V lookup: CDR1 LGHDT, CDR2 YNNKEL (reference sequence). The CDR3 loop reads CASSQDRDQPQHF. In DNA, the CDR3 is TGTGCCAGCAGCCAAGATCGGGATCAGCCCCAGCATTTT.

The rearrangement joins TRBV19 to TRBJ2-7; D uncertain. Trimming shortened V by 1 base and J by 0 bases, and 10 bases separated the two germline ends. From germline, CDR1 is LNHDA and CDR2 SQIVND (reference sequence). This CDR3 comprises 15 residues. The CDR3 spells CASSIVTSYSYEQYF. As DNA, the CDR3 is TGTGCCAGTAGTATAGTGACATCCTACTCCTACGAGCAGTACTTC.

The chain has TRBV20-1 and TRBJ2-7, with TRBD2 matching over 11 bases. J gave up 2 bases and V 3 bases, and 0 bases lay outside the gene matches. This CDR3 comprises 13 residues. Germline CDR1 DFQATT, CDR2 SNEGSKA (reference sequence). The CDR3 region is CSASSGGAYEQYF. The CDR3 DNA reads TGCAGTGCTAGTAGCGGGGGGGCCTACGAGCAGTACTTC.

The chain combines TRBV3-1 (or the pseudogene TRBV3-2) with TRBJ2-2; no reliable D call. The V and J ends lost 0 bases and 12 bases respectively, with 8 bases between them. Per germline, CDR1 LGHDT and CDR2 YNNKEL (reference sequence). This CDR3 region has 12 residues. The CDR3 DNA is TGTGCCAGCAGCCAAGATCGCGGAAAGCTGTTTTTT. Amino acids: CASSQDRGKLFF.

The chain links TRBV12-3 or TRBV12-4 to TRBJ2-3; D not certain. The CDR3 spans 11 residues. The V and J ends lost 11 bases and 3 bases respectively, with 9 bases between them. The CDR3 here is CAASLTDTQYF. The CDR3 nucleotides are TGTGCCGCAAGTCTGACAGATACGCAGTATTTT.

The genes are TRBV5-1 and TRBJ2-2, with D perhaps TRBD1 (6 bases). CDR1 and CDR2 from the germline V gene are SGHRS and YFSETQ. The CDR3 runs 16 residues. Trimming took off 0 bases at V and 1 base at J, with 10 bases between the two ends. The CDR3 region is CASSLGAQGNTGELFF. DNA for the CDR3: TGCGCCAGCAGCTTGGGCGCACAGGGGAACACCGGGGAGCTGTTTTTT.

V and J are TRBV3-1 (or the pseudogene TRBV3-2) and TRBJ1-1, with a weak D call TRBD1 (6 bases). Trimming removed 6 bases from V and 1 base from J, with 12 bases in between. There are 14 residues in the CDR3. CDR1 and CDR2 from the germline V gene are LGHDT and YNNKEL (reference sequence). CDR3 sequence reads: CASREGGGNTEAFF. The CDR3 DNA follows: TGTGCCAGCAGAGAAGGGGGTGGGAACACTGAAGCTTTCTTT.

This rearrangement joins TRBV19 to TRBJ2-2, with 10 bases that match TRBD1. CDR3 size: 15 residues. V lost 10 bases and J lost 7; bases outside the gene matches: 12. The germline gives CDR1 LNHDA, CDR2 SQIVND (reference sequence). CDR3 residues: CATKPGQGSYGELFF. CDR3 DNA: TGTGCCACCAAACCGGGACAGGGGTCATACGGGGAGCTGTTTTTT. Together with reference TRBV19 and TRBJ2-2, the CDR3 gives the full variable domain: DGGITQSPKYLFRKEGQNVTLSCEQNLNHDAMYWYRQDPGQGLRLIYYSQIVNDFQKGDIAEGYSVSREKKESFPLTVTSAQKNPTAFYLCATKPGQGSYGELFFGEGSRLTVL.

The gene calls are TRBV2 and TRBJ2-4, with D uncertain. This CDR3 contains 14 residues. The germline V gene has CDR1 SNHLY and CDR2 FYNNEI. V was trimmed by 4 bases and J by 8 bases, leaving 15 bases between them. CDR3 sequence (DNA): TGTGCCAGCAGTGGAGAAGGGTATACGGACATTCAGTACTTC. Protein product: CASSGEGYTDIQYF.

The V and J genes are TRBV10-1 and TRBJ2-1; no firm D call. Trimming took 2 bases from V and 10 from J, leaving 12 bases between them. The CDR3 totals 13 residues. The germline CDR1 and CDR2 sequences are WNHNN and SYGVQD (reference sequence). The CDR3: CASSEDPAREQFF. The CDR3 DNA follows: TGCGCCAGCAGTGAGGATCCCGCCCGCGAGCAGTTCTTC.

This clone was observed a handful of times. This chain uses TRBV15 with TRBJ1-1; maybe TRBD1 (6 bases). This CDR3 comprises 16 residues. Germline lookup yields CDR1 LNHNV and CDR2 YYDKDF (reference sequence). V was trimmed by 2 bases and J by 0 bases, leaving 13 bases between them. The CDR3 reads CATSRPRQDLNTEAFF. The CDR3 bases are TGTGCCACCAGCAGACCCAGACAGGATCTGAACACTGAAGCTTTCTTT.

The genes are TRBV5-8 and TRBJ1-2, with D possibly TRBD1 on 5 matching bases. The germline V gene has CDR1 SGHTS and CDR2 YDEGEE. The CDR3 has 14 residues. The ends were cut back, 0 bases at V and 6 bases at J, with 12 bases in the middle. CDR3 coding DNA: TGTGCCAGCAGCTTGGCCTCCACGGGGCATGGCTACACCTTC. Amino acids: CASSLASTGHGYTF.

This clone was seen only once. This chain connects TRBV3-1 (or the pseudogene TRBV3-2) to TRBJ1-1; 7 bases map to TRBD1. Trimming took 5 bases from V and 7 from J; bases not matched to a gene: 7. There are 13 residues in the CDR3. Germline-derived CDR1 and CDR2 are LGHDT and YNNKEL (reference sequence). CDR3 DNA sequence: TGTGCCAGCAGCTTACAGGGGTCCGATGAAGCTTTCTTT. As protein: CASSLQGSDEAFF.

Written as DNA, the CDR3 is TGTGCCAGCAGTTTCGCCTCCGACGGGGGCAGCTACGAGCAGTACTTC. It codes for CASSFASDGGSYEQYF. The chain is built from TRBV28 and TRBJ2-7; D tentatively reads TRBD1 or TRBD2 (6 bases each). The CDR3 extends over 16 amino acids. V was shortened by 3 bases and J by 3 bases, with 18 bases between the two germline ends. Germline V gene lookup returns CDR1 MDHEN and CDR2 SYDVKM.

This clone was seen a single time. V usage is TRBV11-2 and J usage is TRBJ2-7, with D tentatively TRBD1 (5 bases). Trimming shortened V by 5 bases and J by 4 bases, and 9 bases separated the two germline ends. The V gene's germline CDR1 is SGHAT and CDR2 FQNNGV. The CDR3 is made up of 12 amino acids. The CDR3 DNA reads as TGTGCCAGCAGCCTAACAGGATACGAGCAGTACTTC. Its protein is CASSLTGYEQYF.

This chain joins TRBV27 and TRBJ1-6, with no clear D. Trimming stripped 7 bases from V and 1 base from J, with 8 bases between. The CDR3 is 14 residues long. Per the germline V gene, CDR1 is MNHEY and CDR2 is SMNVEV (reference sequence). In DNA form, the CDR3 reads TGTGCCAGCACCGGCGGGTCCTATAATTCACCCCTCCACTTT. Translation gives CASTGGSYNSPLHF.

Worth noting for this clone: Distinct nucleotide sequences in the sample also encode this CDR3. The rearrangement links TRBV7-9 to TRBJ1-5, with 8 bases aligning to TRBD1. CDR1 and CDR2 from the germline V gene are SEHNR and FQNEAQ (reference sequence). V lost 1 base to trimming and J lost 1 base; unmatched junction nucleotides: 0. The CDR3 has 15 amino acids. The CDR3 sequence is CASSLGTGSNQPQHF. The CDR3 DNA reads TGTGCCAGCAGCTTAGGGACAGGGAGCAATCAGCCCCAGCATTTT.

The chain combines TRBV27 with TRBJ2-7; TRBD2 matches 11 bases. Germline V gives CDR1 MNHEY, CDR2 SMNVEV (reference sequence). Trimming at V came to 5 bases and at J to 2 bases, leaving 8 bases not matched to a gene. CDR3 length: 16 residues. The CDR3 reads CASSLIIAGGAYEQYF. The CDR3 nucleotides read TGTGCCAGCAGTCTCATCATAGCGGGAGGGGCCTACGAGCAGTACTTC.

V gene TRBV28 combines with J gene TRBJ1-2; perhaps TRBD1 as D (5 bases). CDR3 length equals 17 residues. CDR1 and CDR2 (germline): MDHEN, SYDVKM. V lost 7 bases and J lost 2, with 23 bases in between. In DNA, the CDR3 is TGTGCCAGCACCTCCATGAGGGGATTAAGTTCCAACTATGGCTACACCTTC. Protein product: CASTSMRGLSSNYGYTF.